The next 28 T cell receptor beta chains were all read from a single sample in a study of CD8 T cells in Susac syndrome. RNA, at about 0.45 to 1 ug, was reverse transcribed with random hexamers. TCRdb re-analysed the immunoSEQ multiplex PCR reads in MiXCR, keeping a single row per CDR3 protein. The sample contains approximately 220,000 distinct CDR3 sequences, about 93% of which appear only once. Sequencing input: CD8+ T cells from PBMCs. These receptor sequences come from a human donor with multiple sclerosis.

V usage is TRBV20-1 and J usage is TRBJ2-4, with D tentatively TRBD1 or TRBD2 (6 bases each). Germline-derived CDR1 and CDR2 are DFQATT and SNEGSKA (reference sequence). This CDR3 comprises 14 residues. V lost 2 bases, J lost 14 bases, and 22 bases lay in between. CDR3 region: CSARSRTRGAQEYF. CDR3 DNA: TGCAGTGCTAGATCACGAACTAGGGGGGCCCAGGAGTACTTC.

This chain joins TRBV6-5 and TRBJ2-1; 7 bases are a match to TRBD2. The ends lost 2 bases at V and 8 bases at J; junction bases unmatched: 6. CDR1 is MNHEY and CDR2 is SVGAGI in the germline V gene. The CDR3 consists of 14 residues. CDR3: CASSYQRGPHEQFF. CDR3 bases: TGTGCCAGCAGTTACCAGCGGGGACCGCATGAGCAGTTCTTC.

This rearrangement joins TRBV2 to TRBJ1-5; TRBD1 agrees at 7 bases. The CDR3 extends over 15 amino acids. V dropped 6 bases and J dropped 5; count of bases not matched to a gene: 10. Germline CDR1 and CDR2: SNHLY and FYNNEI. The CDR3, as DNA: TGTGCCAGCAGGCCAGGGGGGTCGGGGCATCAGCCCCAGCATTTT. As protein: CASRPGGSGHQPQHF.

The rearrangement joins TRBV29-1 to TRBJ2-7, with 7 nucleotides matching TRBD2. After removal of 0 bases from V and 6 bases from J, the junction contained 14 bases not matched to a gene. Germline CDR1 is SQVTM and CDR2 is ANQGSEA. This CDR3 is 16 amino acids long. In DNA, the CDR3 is TGCAGCGTTGAAGATAGGAAGGGCGGAGGGGAGGGCGAGCAGTACTTC. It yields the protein CSVEDRKGGGEGEQYF.

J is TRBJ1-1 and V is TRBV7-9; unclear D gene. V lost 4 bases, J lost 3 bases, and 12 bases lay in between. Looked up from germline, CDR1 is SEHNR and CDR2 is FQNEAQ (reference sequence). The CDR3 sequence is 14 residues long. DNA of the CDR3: TGTGCCAGCAGCTACCAAGTGGGCGACACTGAAGCTTTCTTT. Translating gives CASSYQVGDTEAFF.

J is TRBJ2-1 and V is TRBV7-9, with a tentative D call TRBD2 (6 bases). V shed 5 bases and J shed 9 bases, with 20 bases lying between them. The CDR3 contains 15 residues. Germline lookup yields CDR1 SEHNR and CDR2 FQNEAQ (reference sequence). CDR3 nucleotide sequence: TGTGCCAGCAGCCTGGGCAGGAGGGCCGGGTCTGAGCAGTTCTTC. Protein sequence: CASSLGRRAGSEQFF.

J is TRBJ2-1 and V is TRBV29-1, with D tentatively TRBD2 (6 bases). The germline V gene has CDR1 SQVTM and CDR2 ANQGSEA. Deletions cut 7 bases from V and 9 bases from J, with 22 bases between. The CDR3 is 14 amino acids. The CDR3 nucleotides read TGCAGCGCAGCCCCGGGACTTCAGCCAGGTGAGCAGTTCTTC. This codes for CSAAPGLQPGEQFF.

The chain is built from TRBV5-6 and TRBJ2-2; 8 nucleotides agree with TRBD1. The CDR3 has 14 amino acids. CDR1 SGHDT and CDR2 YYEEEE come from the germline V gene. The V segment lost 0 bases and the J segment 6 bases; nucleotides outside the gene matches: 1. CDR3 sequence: CASSLAQGAGELFF. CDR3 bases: TGTGCCAGCAGCTTGGCACAGGGGGCCGGGGAGCTGTTTTTT. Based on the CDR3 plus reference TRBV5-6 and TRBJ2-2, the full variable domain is DAGVTQSPTHLIKTRGQQVTLRCSPKSGHDTVSWYQQALGQGPQFIFQYYEEEERQRGNFPDRFSGHQFPNYSSELNVNALLLGDSALYLCASSLAQGAGELFFGEGSRLTVL.

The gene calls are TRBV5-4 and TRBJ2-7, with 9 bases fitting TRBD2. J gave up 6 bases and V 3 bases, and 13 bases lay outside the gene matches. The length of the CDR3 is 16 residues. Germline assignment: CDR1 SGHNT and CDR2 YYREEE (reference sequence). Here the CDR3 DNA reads TGTGCCAGCAGCTCGGATGTGGGCGGGAGGGCCTCCGAGCAGTACTTC. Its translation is CASSSDVGGRASEQYF.

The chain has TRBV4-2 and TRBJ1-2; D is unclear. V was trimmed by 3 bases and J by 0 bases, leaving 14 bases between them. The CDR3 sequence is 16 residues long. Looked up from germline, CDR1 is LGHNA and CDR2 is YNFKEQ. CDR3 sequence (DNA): TGTGCCAGCAGCCAGACGACGGTCCCTACTAACTATGGCTACACCTTC. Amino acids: CASSQTTVPTNYGYTF.

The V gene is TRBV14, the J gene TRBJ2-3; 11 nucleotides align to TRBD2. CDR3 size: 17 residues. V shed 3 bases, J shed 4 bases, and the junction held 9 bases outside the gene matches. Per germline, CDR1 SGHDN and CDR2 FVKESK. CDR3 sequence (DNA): TGTGCCAGCAGCCATAGCGGGGGGGCCTTTGGGTCAGATACGCAGTATTTT. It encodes CASSHSGGAFGSDTQYF.

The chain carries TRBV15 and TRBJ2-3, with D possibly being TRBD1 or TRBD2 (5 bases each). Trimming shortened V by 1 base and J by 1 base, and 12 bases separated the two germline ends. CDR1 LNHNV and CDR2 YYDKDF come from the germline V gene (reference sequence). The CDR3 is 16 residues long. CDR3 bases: TGTGCCACCAGCAGAGTTGGGGGAAGCGGCACAGATACGCAGTATTTT. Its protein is CATSRVGGSGTDTQYF. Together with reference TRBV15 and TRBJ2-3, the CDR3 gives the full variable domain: DAMVIQNPRYQVTQFGKPVTLSCSQTLNHNVMYWYQQKSSQAPKLLFHYYDKDFNNEADTPDNFQSRRPNTSFCFLDIRSPGLGDTAMYLCATSRVGGSGTDTQYFGPGTRLTVL.

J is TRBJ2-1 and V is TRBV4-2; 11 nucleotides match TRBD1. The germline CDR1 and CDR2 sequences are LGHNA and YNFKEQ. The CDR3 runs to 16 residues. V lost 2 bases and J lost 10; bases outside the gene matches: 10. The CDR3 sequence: CASSQFGQGASREQFF. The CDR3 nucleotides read TGTGCCAGCAGCCAATTCGGACAGGGGGCTTCGCGAGAGCAGTTCTTC.

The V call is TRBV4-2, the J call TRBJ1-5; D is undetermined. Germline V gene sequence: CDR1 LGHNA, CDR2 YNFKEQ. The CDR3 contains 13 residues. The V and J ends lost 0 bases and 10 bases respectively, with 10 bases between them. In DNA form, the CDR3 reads TGTGCCAGCAGCCAAGAGTACCGGGGTCCCCAGCATTTT. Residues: CASSQEYRGPQHF.

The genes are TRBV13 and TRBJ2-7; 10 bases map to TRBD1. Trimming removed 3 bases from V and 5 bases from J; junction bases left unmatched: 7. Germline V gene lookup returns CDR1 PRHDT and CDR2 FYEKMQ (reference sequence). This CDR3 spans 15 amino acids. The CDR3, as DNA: TGTGCCAGCAGCTTCCTGGACAGGGGGAGTGACGAGCAGTACTTC. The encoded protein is CASSFLDRGSDEQYF.

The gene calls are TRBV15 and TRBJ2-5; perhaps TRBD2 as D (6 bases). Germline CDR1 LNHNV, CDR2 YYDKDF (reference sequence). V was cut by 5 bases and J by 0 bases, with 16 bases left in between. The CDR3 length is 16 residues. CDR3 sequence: CATSAGGLMYQETQYF. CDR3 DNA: TGTGCCACCAGCGCTGGGGGACTTATGTACCAAGAGACCCAGTACTTC.

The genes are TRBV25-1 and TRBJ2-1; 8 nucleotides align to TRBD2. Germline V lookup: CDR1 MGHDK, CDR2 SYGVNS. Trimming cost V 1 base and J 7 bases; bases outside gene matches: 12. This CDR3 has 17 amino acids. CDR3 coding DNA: TGTGCCAGCAGTGAATGGAATGATGGGACTAGGAATAATGAGCAGTTCTTC. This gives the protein CASSEWNDGTRNNEQFF. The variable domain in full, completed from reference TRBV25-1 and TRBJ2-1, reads EADIYQTPRYLVIGTGKKITLECSQTMGHDKMYWYQQDPGMELHLIHYSYGVNSTEKGDLSSESTVSRIRTEHFPLTLESARPSHTSQYLCASSEWNDGTRNNEQFFGPGTRLTVL.

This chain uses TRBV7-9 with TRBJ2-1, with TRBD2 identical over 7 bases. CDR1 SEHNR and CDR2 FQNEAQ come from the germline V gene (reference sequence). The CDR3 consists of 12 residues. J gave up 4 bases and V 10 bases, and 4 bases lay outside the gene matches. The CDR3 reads CATTSAYNEQFF. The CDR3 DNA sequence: TGTGCCACCACTAGCGCGTACAATGAGCAGTTCTTC.

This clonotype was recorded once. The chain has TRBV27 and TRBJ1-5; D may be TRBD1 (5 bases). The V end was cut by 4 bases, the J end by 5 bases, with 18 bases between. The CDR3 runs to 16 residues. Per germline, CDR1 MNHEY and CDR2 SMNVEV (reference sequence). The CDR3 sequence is CASSSLLRGVYQPQHF. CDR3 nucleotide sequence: TGTGCCAGCAGTTCCCTCTTGAGGGGCGTATATCAGCCCCAGCATTTT.

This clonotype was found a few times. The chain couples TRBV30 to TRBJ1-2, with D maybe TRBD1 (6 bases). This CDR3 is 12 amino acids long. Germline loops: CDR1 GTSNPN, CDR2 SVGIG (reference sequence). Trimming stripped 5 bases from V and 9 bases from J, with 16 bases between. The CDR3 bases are TGTGCCTGGCGACCGGGGGCTGGGAGCTACACCTTC. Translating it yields CAWRPGAGSYTF.

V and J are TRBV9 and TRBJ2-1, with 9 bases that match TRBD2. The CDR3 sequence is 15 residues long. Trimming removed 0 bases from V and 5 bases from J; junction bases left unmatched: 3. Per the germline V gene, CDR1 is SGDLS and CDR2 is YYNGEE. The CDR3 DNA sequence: TGTGCCAGCAGCGTAGGGGGCGGGAGGGACAATGAGCAGTTCTTC. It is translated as CASSVGGGRDNEQFF. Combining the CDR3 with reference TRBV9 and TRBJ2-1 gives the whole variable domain DSGVTQTPKHLITATGQRVTLRCSPRSGDLSVYWYQQSLDQGLQFLIQYYNGEERAKGNILERFSAQQFPDLHSELNLSSLELGDSALYFCASSVGGGRDNEQFFGPGTRLTVL.

The CDR3 loop reads CASSFPGGAWNEQFF. The CDR3 DNA follows: TGTGCCAGCAGTTTCCCGGGGGGGGCATGGAATGAGCAGTTCTTC. The chain combines TRBV12-3 or TRBV12-4 with TRBJ2-1, with 8 bases aligning to TRBD2. The junction had 8 bases not matched to a gene; V was cut back by 3 bases and J by 7 bases. The CDR3 contains 15 residues.

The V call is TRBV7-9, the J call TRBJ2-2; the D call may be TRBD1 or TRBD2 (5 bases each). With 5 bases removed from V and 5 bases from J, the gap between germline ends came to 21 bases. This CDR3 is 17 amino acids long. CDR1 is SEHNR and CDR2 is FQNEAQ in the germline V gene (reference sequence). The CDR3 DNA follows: TGTGCCAGCAGCCCAACCGGGACCCCCAAAGGGACCGGGGAGCTGTTTTTT. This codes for CASSPTGTPKGTGELFF.

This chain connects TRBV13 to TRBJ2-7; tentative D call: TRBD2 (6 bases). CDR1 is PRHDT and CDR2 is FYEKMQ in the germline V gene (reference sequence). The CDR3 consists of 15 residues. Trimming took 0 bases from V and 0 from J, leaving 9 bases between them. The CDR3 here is CASSLGQDYSYEQYF. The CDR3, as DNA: TGTGCCAGCAGCTTAGGACAGGACTACTCCTACGAGCAGTACTTC.

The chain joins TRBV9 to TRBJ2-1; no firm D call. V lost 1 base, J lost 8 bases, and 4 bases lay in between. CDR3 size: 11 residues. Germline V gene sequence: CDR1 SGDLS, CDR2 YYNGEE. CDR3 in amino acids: CASSVSDEQFF. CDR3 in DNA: TGTGCCAGCAGCGTAAGCGATGAGCAGTTCTTC. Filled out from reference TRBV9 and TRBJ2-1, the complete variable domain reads DSGVTQTPKHLITATGQRVTLRCSPRSGDLSVYWYQQSLDQGLQFLIQYYNGEERAKGNILERFSAQQFPDLHSELNLSSLELGDSALYFCASSVSDEQFFGPGTRLTVL.

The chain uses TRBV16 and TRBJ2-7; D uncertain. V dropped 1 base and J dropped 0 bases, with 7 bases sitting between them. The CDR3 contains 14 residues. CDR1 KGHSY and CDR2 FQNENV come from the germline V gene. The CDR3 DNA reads TGTGCCAGCAGCCAATTTTACAACTCCTACGAGCAGTACTTC. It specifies CASSQFYNSYEQYF.

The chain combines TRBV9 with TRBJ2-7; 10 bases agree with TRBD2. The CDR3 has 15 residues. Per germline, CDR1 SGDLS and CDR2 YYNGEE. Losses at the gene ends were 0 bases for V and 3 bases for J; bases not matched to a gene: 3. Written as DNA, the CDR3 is TGTGCCAGCAGCGTAGGGAGCGGGGGGGTCTACGAGCAGTACTTC. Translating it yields CASSVGSGGVYEQYF. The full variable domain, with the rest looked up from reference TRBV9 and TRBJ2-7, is DSGVTQTPKHLITATGQRVTLRCSPRSGDLSVYWYQQSLDQGLQFLIQYYNGEERAKGNILERFSAQQFPDLHSELNLSSLELGDSALYFCASSVGSGGVYEQYFGPGTRLTVT.

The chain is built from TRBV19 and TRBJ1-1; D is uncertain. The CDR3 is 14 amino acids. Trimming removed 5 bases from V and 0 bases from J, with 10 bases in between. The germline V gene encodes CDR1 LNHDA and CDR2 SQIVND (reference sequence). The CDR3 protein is CASSQVGLNTEAFF. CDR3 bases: TGTGCCAGTAGTCAGGTTGGGTTGAACACTGAAGCTTTCTTT.